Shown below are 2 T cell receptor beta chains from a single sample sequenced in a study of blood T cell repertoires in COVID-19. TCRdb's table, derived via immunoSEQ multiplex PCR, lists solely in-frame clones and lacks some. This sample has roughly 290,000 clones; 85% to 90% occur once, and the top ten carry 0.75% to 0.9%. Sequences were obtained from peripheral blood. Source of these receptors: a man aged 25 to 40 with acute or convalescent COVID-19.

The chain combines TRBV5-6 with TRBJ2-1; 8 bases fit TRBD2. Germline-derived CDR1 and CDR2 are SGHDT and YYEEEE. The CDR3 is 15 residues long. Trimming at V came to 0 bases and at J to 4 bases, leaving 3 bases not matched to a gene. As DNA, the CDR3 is TGTGCCAGCAGCTTGGCCAGCGGGAGTTACAATGAGCAGTTCTTC. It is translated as CASSLASGSYNEQFF.

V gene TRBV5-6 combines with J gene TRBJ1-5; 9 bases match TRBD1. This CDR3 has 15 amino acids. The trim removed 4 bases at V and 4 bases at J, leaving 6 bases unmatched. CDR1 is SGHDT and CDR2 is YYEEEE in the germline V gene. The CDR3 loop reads CASSTGGVGNQPQHF. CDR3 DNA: TGTGCCAGCAGCACAGGGGGCGTAGGAAATCAGCCCCAGCATTTT.